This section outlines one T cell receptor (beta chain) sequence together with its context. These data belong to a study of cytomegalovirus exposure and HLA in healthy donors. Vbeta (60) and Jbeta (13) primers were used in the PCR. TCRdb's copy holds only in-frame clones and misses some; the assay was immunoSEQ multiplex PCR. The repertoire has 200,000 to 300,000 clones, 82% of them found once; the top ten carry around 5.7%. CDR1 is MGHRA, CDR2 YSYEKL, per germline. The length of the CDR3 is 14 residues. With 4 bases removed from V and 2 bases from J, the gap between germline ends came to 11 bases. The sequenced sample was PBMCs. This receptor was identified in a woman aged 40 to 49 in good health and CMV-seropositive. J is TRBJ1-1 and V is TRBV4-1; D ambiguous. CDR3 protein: CASSLALVNTEAFF. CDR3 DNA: TGCGCCAGCAGCCTCGCGCTCGTCAACACTGAAGCTTTCTTT.